Listed below are T cell receptor beta chains from one sample, sequenced in a study of blood T cell repertoires in COVID-19. The repertoire was sequenced with immunoSEQ multiplex PCR; TCRdb's copy has only in-frame clones and lacks some. The table includes approximately 290,000 clones, 80% to 85% detected once. Material: peripheral blood. The receptors shown here come from a person aged 70 to 85 with COVID-19, enrolled during active disease. Both conserved end residues are part of each CDR3. The D gene is left open where the match is weak.

d_call	v_call	j_call	cdr3_aa	cdr3_nt
-	TRBV5-4	TRBJ2-3	CASSLYQGTDTQYF	TGTGCCAGCAGCTTGTATCAGGGGACAGATACGCAGTATTTT
-	TRBV7-2	TRBJ1-5	CASSLEGSQPQHF	TGTGCCAGCAGCTTAGAGGGGTCTCAGCCCCAGCATTTT
TRBD1	TRBV6-1	TRBJ2-5	CASSETGVRETQYF	TGTGCCAGCAGTGAAACAGGGGTGAGGGAGACCCAGTACTTC
TRBD2	TRBV10-3	TRBJ2-1	CAISRRGLAGGQMADEQFF	TGTGCCATCAGCAGGAGGGGACTAGCGGGGGGGCAGATGGCCGATGAGCAGTTCTTC
-	TRBV4-3	TRBJ1-5	CASSRSVYQPQHF	TGCGCCAGCAGCCGATCGGTTTATCAGCCCCAGCATTTT
TRBD2	TRBV19	TRBJ2-1	CASSPGTSGPSSYNEQFF	TGTGCCAGTAGTCCGGGGACTAGCGGGCCGAGCTCCTACAATGAGCAGTTCTTC
-	TRBV18	TRBJ1-5	CASSPESNQPQHF	TGTGCCAGCTCACCGGAGTCTAATCAGCCCCAGCATTTT
TRBD1	TRBV27	TRBJ1-4	CASSLLPGQVPFF	TGTGCCAGCAGTCTCCTGCCGGGACAGGTTCCGTTTTTT
-	TRBV5-1	TRBJ2-7	CASSSGGDSYEQYF	TGCGCCAGCAGCTCTGGGGGCGACTCCTACGAGCAGTACTTC
-	TRBV5-8	TRBJ1-3	CASSMARGSSGNTIYF	TGTGCCAGCAGCATGGCCCGCGGCAGCTCTGGAAACACCATATATTTT